The sample holds a few counts of the clone carrying this T cell receptor (beta chain). This sample was included in a study of T cell changes during pregnancy in multiple sclerosis. There are 16 residues in the CDR3. The V and J ends lost 3 bases and 6 bases, in that order; junction bases with no gene match: 11. The germline CDR1 and CDR2 sequences are WNHNN and SYGVQD (reference sequence). Libraries were prepared by immunoSEQ multiplex PCR; TCRdb keeps only in-frame clonotypes and omits some of them. The sample records about 38,000 clones, 75% to 95% being singletons. This receptor was taken from a female donor with multiple sclerosis, enrolled in a pregnancy study. The sequenced sample was CD8+ T cells from peripheral blood mononuclear cells, obtained after pregnancy. The genes are TRBV10-1 and TRBJ2-1, with TRBD1 identical over 7 bases. This chain's CDR3 is CASSEVDRERTNEQFF. CDR3 coding DNA: TGCGCCAGCAGTGAAGTAGACAGGGAAAGAACCAATGAGCAGTTCTTC.